The next 31 T cell receptor beta chains were all read from a single sample in a study of blood T cell repertoires in COVID-19. Sequencing was performed with immunoSEQ multiplex PCR; in TCRdb, only in-frame clones are kept and a portion is missing. The table has roughly 66,000 clones, 65% to 90% seen once. The sequencing input was peripheral blood. The receptors shown here come from a man in his 60s with acute or convalescent COVID-19.

The genes are TRBV7-9 and TRBJ1-3, with D unresolved. The CDR3 has 15 residues. Trimming stripped 4 bases from V and 0 bases from J, with 10 bases between. Germline assignment: CDR1 SEHNR and CDR2 FQNEAQ (reference sequence). As DNA, the CDR3 is TGTGCCAGCAGCTCCGGGGAGGGCTCTGGAAACACCATATATTTT. Amino acid sequence: CASSSGEGSGNTIYF. The full variable domain, completed using reference TRBV7-9 and TRBJ1-3, is DTGVSQNPRHKITKRGQNVTFRCDPISEHNRLYWYRQTLGQGPEFLTYFQNEAQLEKSRLLSDRFSAERPKGSFSTLEIQRTEQGDSAMYLCASSSGEGSGNTIYFGEGSWLTVV.

The chain combines TRBV18 with TRBJ1-5; 7 bases line up with TRBD1. Trimming at V came to 2 bases and at J to 5 bases, leaving 12 bases not matched to a gene. Germline loops: CDR1 KGHSH, CDR2 LQKENI. The CDR3 extends over 17 amino acids. Here the CDR3 reads CASSPDRGTARYQPQHF. For the CDR3, the DNA is TGTGCCAGCTCACCAGATAGAGGGACAGCGAGATATCAGCCCCAGCATTTT.

The chain combines TRBV7-9 with TRBJ1-4; weak D call: TRBD1 (5 bases). CDR3 length: 14 residues. The germline V and J ends were trimmed by 6 bases and 10 bases, with 18 bases remaining between them. Germline CDR1 is SEHNR and CDR2 is FQNEAQ (reference sequence). The DNA of the CDR3 is TGTGCCAGCAGTTTTGTGGGGGGGTCAGGAAAACTGTTTTTT. Translating it yields CASSFVGGSGKLFF.

This chain connects TRBV4-1 to TRBJ2-4; 11 bases are shared with TRBD2. The junction had 4 bases not matched to a gene; V was cut back by 4 bases and J by 2 bases. CDR1 MGHRA and CDR2 YSYEKL come from the germline V gene. The CDR3 consists of 16 residues. CDR3 DNA: TGCGCCAGCAGCCCCTTAGCGGGGGGGCCCAAAAACATTCAGTACTTC. Translation: CASSPLAGGPKNIQYF.

V and J are TRBV4-2 and TRBJ2-2; D is unresolved. The germline gives CDR1 LGHNA, CDR2 YNFKEQ. Trimming stripped 2 bases from V and 5 bases from J, with 3 bases between. This CDR3 has 12 amino acids. The DNA for the CDR3 is TGTGCCAGCAGCCAACCAACCGGGGAGCTGTTTTTT. Amino acids: CASSQPTGELFF.

The chain couples TRBV27 to TRBJ2-5; no firm D call. The germline V and J ends were trimmed by 7 bases and 3 bases, with 6 bases remaining between them. The CDR3 length is 11 residues. CDR1 MNHEY and CDR2 SMNVEV come from the germline V gene (reference sequence). CDR3: CASKRKETQYF. The CDR3 coding sequence is TGTGCCAGCAAGAGAAAAGAGACCCAGTACTTC.

This clone turned up a few times. The CDR3 region is CASSMGTGTVEKLFF. The CDR3 coding sequence is TGTGCCAGTAGTATGGGTACCGGGACTGTTGAAAAACTGTTTTTT. The rearrangement links TRBV19 to TRBJ1-4; D is possibly TRBD1 (5 bases). V lost 3 bases to trimming and J lost 7 bases, with 15 bases between them. The CDR3 totals 15 residues. Germline V CDR1 and CDR2: LNHDA, SQIVND (reference sequence).

The chain couples TRBV30 to TRBJ2-2; TRBD2 is a possible D gene (5 bases). Trimming removed 6 bases at V and 2 bases at J, with 13 bases between. The germline V gene has CDR1 GTSNPN and CDR2 SVGIG (reference sequence). The CDR3 totals 14 residues. Written as DNA, the CDR3 is TGTGCCTGCCCCACGGGGATCAACACCGGGGAGCTGTTTTTT. This codes for CACPTGINTGELFF.

The chain uses TRBV19 and TRBJ1-1, with 7 positions matching TRBD1. Germline V gives CDR1 LNHDA, CDR2 SQIVND (reference sequence). CDR3 size: 14 residues. V shed 4 bases, J shed 4 bases, and the junction held 6 bases outside the gene matches. The CDR3 DNA sequence: TGTGCCAGTAGTAAAGACAGGGTCCTCACTGAAGCTTTCTTT. It specifies CASSKDRVLTEAFF.

This clone was counted between two and nine times. The rearrangement joins TRBV6-5 to TRBJ1-2, with 12 bases lining up with TRBD1. The V gene's germline CDR1 is MNHEY and CDR2 SVGAGI. The CDR3 runs 15 residues. Trimming took 7 bases from V and 7 from J; bases not matched to a gene: 10. The CDR3 here is CASISAGQGASGYTF. The DNA for the CDR3 is TGTGCCAGCATCTCAGCGGGACAGGGGGCTTCTGGCTACACCTTC.

This chain uses TRBV5-6 with TRBJ1-4; possible D gene TRBD1, 6 bases. V was cut by 1 base and J by 8 bases, with 12 bases left in between. Germline CDR1 reads SGHDT; CDR2 reads YYEEEE. The CDR3 sequence is 14 residues long. The CDR3 nucleotides read TGTGCCAGCAGCTTGAGTGGCCAGGGGGAAAAACTGTTTTTT. It yields the protein CASSLSGQGEKLFF.

The chain has TRBV5-4 and TRBJ1-4; TRBD1 matches 7 bases. With 4 bases clipped from V and 4 bases from J, the junction kept 4 bases outside the gene matches. The CDR3 sequence is 14 residues long. CDR1 is SGHNT, CDR2 YYREEE, per germline (reference sequence). DNA for the CDR3: TGTGCCAGCAGCATACAGGGGCTTAATGAAAAACTGTTTTTT. Translating it yields CASSIQGLNEKLFF.

The CDR3 coding sequence is TGTGCCAGCAGTAGTTCTGGGGCTAAGAACTATGGCTACACCTTC. It yields the protein CASSSSGAKNYGYTF. The chain combines TRBV6-2 or TRBV6-3 with TRBJ1-2, with D maybe TRBD1 (5 bases). V was clipped by 5 bases and J by 2 bases, with 15 bases between them. Looked up from germline, CDR1 is MNHEY and CDR2 is SVGEGT. The CDR3 runs to 15 residues.

This rearrangement joins TRBV5-4 to TRBJ1-1; a weak D match, TRBD1 (5 bases). The CDR3 consists of 16 residues. The germline V gene encodes CDR1 SGHNT and CDR2 YYREEE (reference sequence). The V end lost 0 bases, the J end lost 3 bases, and 15 bases lay between the germline ends. CDR3: CASSLGTKGEYTEAFF. CDR3 nucleotides: TGTGCCAGCAGCTTGGGGACTAAAGGGGAATACACTGAAGCTTTCTTT. Looking up the rest from reference TRBV5-4 and TRBJ1-1 gives the full variable domain: ETGVTQSPTHLIKTRGQQVTLRCSSQSGHNTVSWYQQALGQGPQFIFQYYREEENGRGNFPPRFSGLQFPNYSSELNVNALELDDSALYLCASSLGTKGEYTEAFFGQGTRLTVV.

The chain couples TRBV2 to TRBJ2-5; 9 positions match TRBD1. CDR1 is SNHLY and CDR2 is FYNNEI in the germline V gene. The V and J ends lost 6 bases and 5 bases, in that order; junction bases with no gene match: 7. This CDR3 comprises 14 residues. CDR3 in amino acids: CASSVGQGPETQYF. The CDR3 coding sequence is TGTGCCAGCAGCGTGGGACAGGGACCGGAGACCCAGTACTTC. The whole variable domain, remainder taken from reference TRBV2 and TRBJ2-5, is EPEVTQTPSHQVTQMGQEVILRCVPISNHLYFYWYRQILGQKVEFLVSFYNNEISEKSEIFDDQFSVERPDGSNFTLKIRSTKLEDSAMYFCASSVGQGPETQYFGPGTRLLVL.

The chain carries TRBV27 and TRBJ1-2; D is possibly TRBD1 (5 bases). The CDR3 is 13 amino acids. Trimming left V 6 bases short and J 8 bases short, with 16 bases between. Germline CDR1 and CDR2: MNHEY and SMNVEV (reference sequence). The CDR3 DNA sequence: TGTGCCAGCAGGCCAACAGGATTGAGCGGCTACACCTTC. The encoded protein is CASRPTGLSGYTF.

The V and J genes are TRBV9 and TRBJ1-1; no firm D call. Germline CDR1 is SGDLS and CDR2 is YYNGEE. V was shortened by 3 bases and J by 3 bases, with 15 bases between the two germline ends. The CDR3 covers 15 residues. Here the CDR3 DNA reads TGTGCCAGCAGCGCGCGTCTAGAGGCTGACACTGAAGCTTTCTTT. It yields the protein CASSARLEADTEAFF.

The sample holds one count of this clone. This chain connects TRBV19 to TRBJ1-1, with D tentatively TRBD1 (6 bases). Germline V gives CDR1 LNHDA, CDR2 SQIVND (reference sequence). Trimming removed 7 bases at V and 4 bases at J, with 22 bases between. This CDR3 has 16 amino acids. The CDR3 DNA reads as TGTGCCAGTACCCCAAGAGGGCAGGGGAGTGGCACTGAAGCTTTCTTT. Amino acid sequence: CASTPRGQGSGTEAFF.

V gene TRBV7-9 combines with J gene TRBJ2-5, with D possibly being TRBD1 (6 bases). From germline, CDR1 is SEHNR and CDR2 FQNEAQ (reference sequence). The CDR3 is 15 residues long. Trimming took off 1 base at V and 5 bases at J, with 14 bases between the two ends. The CDR3 reads CASSLDLGAVETQYF. The CDR3 nucleotides are TGTGCCAGCAGCTTAGATCTGGGGGCGGTGGAGACCCAGTACTTC.

V is TRBV4-3 and J is TRBJ1-2, with a tentative D call TRBD1 (5 bases). The germline V gene encodes CDR1 LGHNA and CDR2 YSLEER. Trimming left V 0 bases short and J 0 bases short, with 11 bases between. This CDR3 spans 16 amino acids. The CDR3, as DNA: TGCGCCAGCAGCCAAGAATTTGGGGACTCTAACTATGGCTACACCTTC. Protein product: CASSQEFGDSNYGYTF.

The rearrangement uses TRBV12-3 or TRBV12-4 and TRBJ1-2; D is uncertain. This CDR3 region has 12 residues. V was cut by 1 base and J by 5 bases, with 5 bases left in between. The CDR3 sequence: CASSLVAYGYTF. The CDR3 DNA follows: TGTGCCAGCAGTTTAGTAGCTTATGGCTACACCTTC.

The chain has TRBV7-9 and TRBJ2-2, with D perhaps TRBD1 (5 bases). Trimming pared 5 bases from V and 3 bases from J, leaving 16 bases between. The CDR3 totals 16 residues. The germline V gene encodes CDR1 SEHNR and CDR2 FQNEAQ (reference sequence). The CDR3: CASSRWGSSDTGELFF. CDR3 bases: TGTGCCAGCAGCCGGTGGGGCAGCTCTGACACCGGGGAGCTGTTTTTT.

The chain uses TRBV5-4 and TRBJ1-1; D not resolved. Germline V gene lookup returns CDR1 SGHNT and CDR2 YYREEE (reference sequence). V lost 4 bases and J 1 base, leaving 11 bases between the germline ends. This CDR3 has 14 amino acids. The CDR3 sequence: CASSRRVPNTEAFF. The CDR3 region has the DNA TGTGCCAGCAGCCGCCGGGTCCCGAACACTGAAGCTTTCTTT.

This clone has only a few counts. This chain connects TRBV19 to TRBJ2-5; D possibly corresponds to TRBD2 (6 bases). Looked up from germline, CDR1 is LNHDA and CDR2 is SQIVND (reference sequence). This CDR3 contains 16 residues. V was cut by 3 bases and J by 5 bases, with 19 bases left in between. CDR3 amino acids: CASSMGRTRTTETQYF. CDR3 DNA: TGTGCCAGTAGTATGGGGAGGACGAGGACAACGGAGACCCAGTACTTC.

Note on this clone: A much bigger clone sits one base away, suggesting this may be a read error. This chain uses TRBV11-3 with TRBJ1-1; TRBD1 aligns across 8 bases. Losses at the gene ends were 5 bases for V and 0 bases for J; bases not matched to a gene: 2. Germline lookup yields CDR1 SGHNT and CDR2 YENEEA. This CDR3 is built from 14 residues. The CDR3 coding sequence is TGTGCCAGCAGCCCACAGGGGGTGAACACTGAAGCTTTCTTT. Its protein is CASSPQGVNTEAFF.

The chain combines TRBV29-1 with TRBJ1-1, with D unclear. CDR3 length: 10 amino acids. The germline V gene encodes CDR1 SQVTM and CDR2 ANQGSEA. V lost 7 bases and J lost 8, with 11 bases in between. This chain's CDR3 is CSAAPGEAFF. The CDR3 bases are TGCAGCGCCGCCCCGGGGGAAGCTTTCTTT. Together with reference TRBV29-1 and TRBJ1-1, the CDR3 gives the full variable domain: SAVISQKPSRDICQRGTSLTIQCQVDSQVTMMFWYRQQPGQSLTLIATANQGSEATYESGFVIDKFPISRPNLTFSTLTVSNMSPEDSSIYLCSAAPGEAFFGQGTRLTVV.

The gene calls are TRBV6-6 and TRBJ2-5, with unresolved D. Trimming pared 5 bases from V and 7 bases from J, leaving 8 bases between. The CDR3 is 11 amino acids. The germline CDR1 and CDR2 sequences are MNHNY and SVGAGI (reference sequence). CDR3 nucleotides: TGTGCCAGCAGTCCTAAGTGGACCCAGTACTTC. This sequence encodes CASSPKWTQYF.

J is TRBJ2-7 and V is TRBV12-5; weak D call: TRBD1 (5 bases). The V gene's germline CDR1 is LGHNT and CDR2 FRNRAP. The CDR3 has 14 residues. V lost 5 bases and J 1 base, leaving 12 bases between the germline ends. The CDR3, as DNA: TGTGCTAGTGGTCCCGGACATCATTCCTACGAGCAGTACTTC. Translation gives CASGPGHHSYEQYF. The whole variable domain, filled in from reference TRBV12-5 and TRBJ2-7, reads DARVTQTPRHKVTEMGQEVTMRCQPILGHNTVFWYRQTMMQGLELLAYFRNRAPLDDSGMPKDRFSAEMPDATLATLKIQPSEPRDSAVYFCASGPGHHSYEQYFGPGTRLTVT.

The V gene is TRBV7-6, the J gene TRBJ1-6; no firm D call. CDR3 length equals 15 residues. Germline V lookup: CDR1 SGHVS, CDR2 FNYEAQ. Trimming took off 5 bases at V and 0 bases at J, with 8 bases between the two ends. CDR3 region: CASSEYSSYNSPLHF. The CDR3 DNA follows: TGTGCCAGCAGCGAGTACAGCTCCTATAATTCACCCCTCCACTTT.

This clone was counted only a few times. The rearrangement links TRBV30 to TRBJ1-2; 9 positions agree with TRBD1. Germline lookup yields CDR1 GTSNPN and CDR2 SVGIG (reference sequence). This CDR3 has 15 amino acids. V lost 2 bases to trimming and J lost 1 base; unmatched junction nucleotides: 5. The CDR3 reads CAWSKGQGYNYGYTF. In DNA, the CDR3 is TGTGCCTGGAGTAAAGGACAGGGGTATAACTATGGCTACACCTTC.

The gene calls are TRBV29-1 and TRBJ2-3; D not certain. This CDR3 is 14 amino acids long. Germline CDR1 reads SQVTM; CDR2 reads ANQGSEA. V was shortened by 5 bases and J by 0 bases, with 12 bases between the two germline ends. The CDR3 sequence is CSVKGRRSTDTQYF. The DNA of the CDR3 is TGCAGCGTTAAAGGGCGCAGGAGCACAGATACGCAGTATTTT.